The 4 T cell receptor beta chains listed next were all sequenced from one sample in a study of radiation and T cells in renal cell carcinoma. The assay was immunoSEQ multiplex PCR, and TCRdb's table has in-frame clones only and misses some. The sample consists of about 61,000 clones, 60% to 85% of them appearing once. Stated time point: baseline pretreatment blood. Treatment: 15 Gy SBRT to primary tumor, nephrectomy 4 weeks later. Sequences were derived from blood, sampled from a patient whose treatment included radiotherapy and nephrectomy. The receptors come from a man aged 55 to 70 with renal cell carcinoma.

This chain uses TRBV27 with TRBJ2-6, with 9 bases aligning to TRBD2. The V gene end was trimmed by 11 bases and the J gene end by 0 bases; junction bases not matched to a gene: 8. The CDR3 is made up of 16 amino acids. Germline values: CDR1 MNHEY, CDR2 SMNVEV (reference sequence). The CDR3 spells CAAASGVGSGANVLTF. The CDR3 DNA reads TGTGCCGCGGCTAGCGGGGTAGGCTCTGGGGCCAACGTCCTGACTTTC.

The chain employs TRBV11-2 and TRBJ2-5, with D perhaps TRBD2 (6 bases). Per germline, CDR1 SGHAT and CDR2 FQNNGV. The CDR3 consists of 14 residues. The ends were cut back, 0 bases at V and 3 bases at J, with 8 bases in the middle. CDR3 protein: CASSLEVAEETQYF. CDR3 in DNA: TGTGCCAGCAGCTTAGAGGTAGCGGAAGAGACCCAGTACTTC. Supplemented by reference TRBV11-2 and TRBJ2-5, the full variable domain reads EAGVAQSPRYKIIEKRQSVAFWCNPISGHATLYWYQQILGQGPKLLIQFQNNGVVDDSQLPKDRFSAERLKGVDSTLKIQPAKLEDSAVYLCASSLEVAEETQYFGPGTRLLVL.

The V gene is TRBV5-5, the J gene TRBJ1-5; 10 nucleotides match TRBD1. Per germline, CDR1 SGHKS and CDR2 YYEKEE (reference sequence). This CDR3 is 16 amino acids long. The V and J ends lost 3 bases and 1 base, in that order; junction bases with no gene match: 4. The CDR3 protein is CASSSTGGESNQPQHF. In DNA, the CDR3 is TGTGCCAGCAGCTCGACAGGGGGCGAAAGCAATCAGCCCCAGCATTTT.

The table lists this clone with a count of one. The chain is built from TRBV27 and TRBJ2-5; D unclear. CDR3 length equals 16 residues. Trimming pared 1 base from V and 7 bases from J, leaving 19 bases between. CDR1 and CDR2 (germline): MNHEY, SMNVEV (reference sequence). The CDR3 coding sequence is TGTGCCAGCAGTTTATTGACGGGCGTTCGGGTTGGGACCCAGTACTTC. This translates into CASSLLTGVRVGTQYF.